The 21 T cell receptor beta chains presented below share a single source sample, sequenced in a study of blood T cell repertoires in COVID-19. Here immunoSEQ multiplex PCR was the method, and the copy in TCRdb shows in-frame clones only, minus some. The sample holds fewer than 700,000 clones; approximately 88% are singletons and the top ten take roughly 7.3%. The sample comprised peripheral blood. These receptors were taken from a woman in her forties or fifties with COVID-19, enrolled during active disease.

The V and J genes are TRBV25-1 and TRBJ1-2, with TRBD1 matching over 7 bases. This CDR3 comprises 13 residues. Looked up from germline, CDR1 is MGHDK and CDR2 is SYGVNS. J was trimmed by 6 bases and V by 3 bases; bases with no gene match: 4. The CDR3 loop reads CASSEPTGDGYTF. The CDR3 DNA reads as TGTGCCAGCAGTGAGCCCACAGGGGATGGCTACACCTTC.

A single count supports this clone. This rearrangement joins TRBV29-1 to TRBJ2-7; D unclear. Germline V gene data show CDR1 as SQVTM and CDR2 as ANQGSEA. This CDR3 is built from 11 residues. Trimming took off 4 bases at V and 4 bases at J, with 8 bases between the two ends. The CDR3 region has the DNA TGCAGCGTTGGGCAGTTGTACGAGCAGTACTTC. As protein: CSVGQLYEQYF.

This rearrangement joins TRBV5-1 to TRBJ1-1; D call uncertain. The ends were cut back, 5 bases at V and 0 bases at J, with 8 bases in the middle. Germline V gene data show CDR1 as SGHRS and CDR2 as YFSETQ. This CDR3 spans 13 amino acids. The CDR3 region is CASRVSVNTEAFF. In DNA form, the CDR3 reads TGCGCCAGCAGGGTCTCGGTGAACACTGAAGCTTTCTTT.

The chain recombines TRBV6-5 with TRBJ1-6, with 8 bases matching TRBD1. This CDR3 contains 14 residues. J gave up 9 bases and V 6 bases, and 7 bases lay outside the gene matches. Per germline, CDR1 MNHEY and CDR2 SVGAGI. The CDR3 loop reads CASRLGTGGSPLHF. DNA for the CDR3: TGTGCCAGCAGACTTGGGACAGGAGGTTCACCCCTCCACTTT.

The V gene is TRBV20-1, the J gene TRBJ2-3; 8 positions match TRBD1. Germline-derived CDR1 and CDR2 are DFQATT and SNEGSKA (reference sequence). The CDR3 consists of 11 residues. Losses at the gene ends were 6 bases for V and 9 bases for J; bases not matched to a gene: 5. For the CDR3, the DNA is TGCAGTGCACACAGGGGGGCGACGCAGTATTTT. It translates to CSAHRGATQYF.

V and J are TRBV10-3 and TRBJ2-3, with 13 bases lining up with TRBD2. The CDR3 contains 16 residues. Germline CDR1 and CDR2: ENHRY and SYGVKD. The ends lost 8 bases at V and 0 bases at J; junction bases unmatched: 5. Here the CDR3 reads CAIGTSGEVSTDTQYF. The CDR3 DNA reads as TGTGCCATCGGGACTAGCGGGGAGGTTAGCACAGATACGCAGTATTTT.

This rearrangement joins TRBV30 to TRBJ2-4; 9 nucleotides match TRBD2. This CDR3 has 15 amino acids. Germline V CDR1 and CDR2: GTSNPN, SVGIG (reference sequence). The ends lost 3 bases at V and 8 bases at J; junction bases unmatched: 11. The CDR3 reads CAWRKESGGFHIQYF. The CDR3 nucleotides are TGTGCCTGGAGAAAGGAGAGCGGGGGGTTCCACATTCAGTACTTC.

J is TRBJ1-2 and V is TRBV3-1 (or the pseudogene TRBV3-2); 9 nucleotides match TRBD1. Trimming removed 1 base from V and 2 bases from J; junction bases left unmatched: 8. This CDR3 has 17 residues. Germline lookup yields CDR1 LGHDT and CDR2 YNNKEL (reference sequence). CDR3: CASSQAPGQGANYGYTF. The CDR3 DNA follows: TGTGCCAGCAGCCAAGCTCCGGGACAGGGTGCGAACTATGGCTACACCTTC.

This rearrangement joins TRBV18 to TRBJ1-2, with 7 bases fitting TRBD1. CDR3 length: 14 residues. Germline V lookup: CDR1 KGHSH, CDR2 LQKENI. After removal of 5 bases from V and 8 bases from J, the junction contained 11 bases not matched to a gene. CDR3 residues: CASSTSDRTTGYTF. The DNA for the CDR3 is TGTGCCAGCTCAACTTCGGACAGGACGACGGGCTACACCTTC.

V gene TRBV5-6 combines with J gene TRBJ1-5; D might be TRBD1 (5 bases). Trimming left V 4 bases short and J 9 bases short, with 17 bases between. There are 14 residues in the CDR3. Germline CDR1 reads SGHDT; CDR2 reads YYEEEE. The CDR3 region has the DNA TGTGCCAGCAGCGGTGGGGCCCCCAGCTCGCCCCAGCATTTT. Translation: CASSGGAPSSPQHF. Full variable domain (outside the CDR3, taken from reference TRBV5-6 and TRBJ1-5): DAGVTQSPTHLIKTRGQQVTLRCSPKSGHDTVSWYQQALGQGPQFIFQYYEEEERQRGNFPDRFSGHQFPNYSSELNVNALLLGDSALYLCASSGGAPSSPQHFGDGTRLSIL.

This clone was observed once. This chain links TRBV2 with TRBJ2-7; a weak D match, TRBD2 (6 bases). V shed 10 bases and J shed 3 bases, with 16 bases lying between them. Germline CDR1 reads SNHLY; CDR2 reads FYNNEI. The CDR3 sequence is 13 residues long. This CDR3 reads CAILSTGSYEQYF. The CDR3 DNA follows: TGTGCCATCCTATCAACCGGGAGCTACGAGCAGTACTTC. The full variable domain, with the rest looked up from reference TRBV2 and TRBJ2-7, is EPEVTQTPSHQVTQMGQEVILRCVPISNHLYFYWYRQILGQKVEFLVSFYNNEISEKSEIFDDQFSVERPDGSNFTLKIRSTKLEDSAMYFCAILSTGSYEQYFGPGTRLTVT.

The genes are TRBV7-2 and TRBJ1-2; 8 bases fit TRBD1. Germline trimming cut 3 bases from V and 5 bases from J; bases unmatched to any gene: 5. This CDR3 region has 14 residues. Germline V gives CDR1 SGHTA, CDR2 FQGNSA. The CDR3, as DNA: TGTGCCAGCAGCTTCAGCCGACAGGGGTATGGCTACACCTTC. It codes for CASSFSRQGYGYTF.

The genes are TRBV2 and TRBJ1-5; 7 positions agree with TRBD1. Germline CDR1 and CDR2: SNHLY and FYNNEI. V lost 7 bases to trimming and J lost 3 bases; unmatched junction nucleotides: 3. The CDR3 is 13 amino acids. The CDR3 loop reads CASTGTANQPQHF. CDR3 nucleotide sequence: TGTGCCAGCACTGGGACAGCCAATCAGCCCCAGCATTTT.

The V and J genes are TRBV28 and TRBJ2-3, with a weak D call TRBD2 (6 bases). The germline gives CDR1 MDHEN, CDR2 SYDVKM. The CDR3 consists of 13 residues. Trimming pared 10 bases from V and 7 bases from J, leaving 18 bases between. Here the CDR3 DNA reads TGTGCCACCCGGTCGGAGGGTCCTTATACGCAGTATTTT. Its translation: CATRSEGPYTQYF.

The chain links TRBV3-1 (or the pseudogene TRBV3-2) to TRBJ1-5; 9 bases agree with TRBD1. The germline V gene encodes CDR1 LGHDT and CDR2 YNNKEL (reference sequence). With 1 base clipped from V and 4 bases from J, the junction kept 5 bases outside the gene matches. The CDR3 extends over 16 amino acids. CDR3 in amino acids: CASSQVPGQGNQPQHF. The CDR3 DNA follows: TGTGCCAGCAGCCAAGTACCCGGACAGGGGAATCAGCCCCAGCATTTT.

This clone was counted only a few times. This rearrangement joins TRBV10-3 to TRBJ1-1; the D is unclear. Trimming removed 4 bases at V and 5 bases at J, with 11 bases between. The CDR3 has 13 residues. The germline V gene has CDR1 ENHRY and CDR2 SYGVKD. The CDR3 reads CAISGVSGTEAFF. DNA of the CDR3: TGTGCCATCAGTGGAGTTTCGGGTACTGAAGCTTTCTTT.

V and J are TRBV19 and TRBJ1-2; maybe TRBD1 (5 bases). With 7 bases removed from V and 8 bases from J, the gap between germline ends came to 17 bases. The germline gives CDR1 LNHDA, CDR2 SQIVND (reference sequence). CDR3 length: 13 amino acids. The CDR3 coding sequence is TGTGCCAGTACCTTGTCGGGGGTTACGGGCTACACCTTC. Its protein product is CASTLSGVTGYTF.

In DNA form, the CDR3 reads TGCGCCAGCAGCGAAGGGGGCGCGGTGCCCAATGAGCAGTTCTTC. Amino acids: CASSEGGAVPNEQFF. The rearrangement links TRBV10-1 to TRBJ2-1; 7 bases line up with TRBD1. Germline V gene lookup returns CDR1 WNHNN and CDR2 SYGVQD (reference sequence). Trimming removed 6 bases from V and 6 bases from J; junction bases left unmatched: 11. This CDR3 is 15 amino acids long.

This chain uses TRBV30 with TRBJ1-4; D not certain. The CDR3 extends over 11 amino acids. V shed 4 bases and J shed 10 bases, with 10 bases lying between them. The germline CDR1 and CDR2 sequences are GTSNPN and SVGIG (reference sequence). CDR3 amino acids: CAWNRPGKLFF. The CDR3 region has the DNA TGTGCCTGGAACCGACCAGGAAAACTGTTTTTT.

The chain has TRBV5-1 and TRBJ2-3; 14 nucleotides match TRBD2. With 4 bases clipped from V and 6 bases from J, the junction kept 4 bases outside the gene matches. The germline CDR1 and CDR2 sequences are SGHRS and YFSETQ. The CDR3 has 15 amino acids. In DNA, the CDR3 is TGCGCCAGCAGCCCGACTAGCGGGGGGGCCGATACGCAGTATTTT. This encodes CASSPTSGGADTQYF.

V and J are TRBV6-1 and TRBJ1-5; D ambiguous. Germline-derived CDR1 and CDR2 are MNHNS and SASEGT. V lost 1 base, J lost 4 bases, and 14 bases lay in between. There are 16 residues in the CDR3. The CDR3 DNA follows: TGTGCCAGCAGTGAAGAGGTGCGGGCCGGGAATCAGCCCCAGCATTTT. This sequence encodes CASSEEVRAGNQPQHF.